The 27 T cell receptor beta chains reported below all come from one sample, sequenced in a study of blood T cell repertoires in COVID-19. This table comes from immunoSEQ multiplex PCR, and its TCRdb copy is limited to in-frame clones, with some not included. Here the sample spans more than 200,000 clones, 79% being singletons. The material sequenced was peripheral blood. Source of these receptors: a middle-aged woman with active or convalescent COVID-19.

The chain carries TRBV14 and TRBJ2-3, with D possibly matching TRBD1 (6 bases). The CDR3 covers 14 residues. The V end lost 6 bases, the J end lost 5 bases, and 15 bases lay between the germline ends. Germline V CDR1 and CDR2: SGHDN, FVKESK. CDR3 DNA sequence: TGTGCCAGCAGGAAAAGGCTACAGGGAGATACGCAGTATTTT. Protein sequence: CASRKRLQGDTQYF.

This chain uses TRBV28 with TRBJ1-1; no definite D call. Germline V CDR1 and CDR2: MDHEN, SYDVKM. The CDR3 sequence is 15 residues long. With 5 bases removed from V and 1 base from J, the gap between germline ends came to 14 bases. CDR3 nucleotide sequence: TGTGCCAGCAGTAGCCAAAACAGAAAGAACACTGAAGCTTTCTTT. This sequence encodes CASSSQNRKNTEAFF.

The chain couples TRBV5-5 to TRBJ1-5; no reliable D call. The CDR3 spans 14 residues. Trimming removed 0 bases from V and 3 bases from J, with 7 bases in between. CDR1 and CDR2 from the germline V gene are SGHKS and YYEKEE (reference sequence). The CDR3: CASSLASINQPQHF. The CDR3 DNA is TGTGCCAGCAGCTTGGCCAGTATCAATCAGCCCCAGCATTTT.

The CDR3 bases are TGTGCCAGCAGTTTACCGCCCCGCGACACTGAAGCTTTCTTT. Translation gives CASSLPPRDTEAFF. The chain recombines TRBV2 with TRBJ1-1; D gene ambiguous. The CDR3 is made up of 14 amino acids. Germline V gene data show CDR1 as SNHLY and CDR2 as FYNNEI. The V end lost 5 bases, the J end lost 3 bases, and 13 bases lay between the germline ends.

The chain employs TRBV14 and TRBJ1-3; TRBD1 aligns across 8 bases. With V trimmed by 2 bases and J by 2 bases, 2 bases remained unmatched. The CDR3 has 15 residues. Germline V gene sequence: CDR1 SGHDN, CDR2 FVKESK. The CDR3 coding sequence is TGTGCCAGCAGCCAATTGGGACAGGCTGGAAACACCATATATTTT. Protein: CASSQLGQAGNTIYF.

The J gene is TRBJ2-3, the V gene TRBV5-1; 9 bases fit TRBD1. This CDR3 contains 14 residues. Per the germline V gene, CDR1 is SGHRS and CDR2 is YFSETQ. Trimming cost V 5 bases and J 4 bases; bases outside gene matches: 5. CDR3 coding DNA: TGCGCCAGCAGTGCGGGACAGGGTGCAGATACGCAGTATTTT. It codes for CASSAGQGADTQYF.

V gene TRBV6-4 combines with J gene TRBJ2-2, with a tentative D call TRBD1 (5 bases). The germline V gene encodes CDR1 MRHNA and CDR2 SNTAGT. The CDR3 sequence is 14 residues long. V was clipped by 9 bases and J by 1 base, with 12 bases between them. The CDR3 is CASRVDRNTGELFF. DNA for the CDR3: TGTGCCAGTCGGGTCGACAGGAACACCGGGGAGCTGTTTTTT.

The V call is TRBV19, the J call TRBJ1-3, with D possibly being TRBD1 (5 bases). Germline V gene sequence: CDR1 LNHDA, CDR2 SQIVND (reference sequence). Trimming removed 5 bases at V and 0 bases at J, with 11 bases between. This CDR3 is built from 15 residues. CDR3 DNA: TGTGCCAGTAGTCCAGGGAGGCCCTCTGGAAACACCATATATTTT. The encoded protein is CASSPGRPSGNTIYF.

CDR3 region: CASSQDLPRDTQYF. In DNA, the CDR3 is TGTGCCAGCAGCCAAGATCTCCCGAGGGATACGCAGTATTTT. The V gene is TRBV3-1 (or the pseudogene TRBV3-2), the J gene TRBJ2-3, with D uncertain. Germline lookup yields CDR1 LGHDT and CDR2 YNNKEL (reference sequence). The length of the CDR3 is 14 residues. Trimming pared 0 bases from V and 6 bases from J, leaving 10 bases between.

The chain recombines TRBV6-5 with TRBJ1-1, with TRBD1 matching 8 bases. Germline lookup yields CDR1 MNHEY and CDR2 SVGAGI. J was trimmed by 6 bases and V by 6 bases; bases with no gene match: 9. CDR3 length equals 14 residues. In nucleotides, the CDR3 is TGTGCCAGCAGCCCCGGGGACAGGAATGCTGAAGCTTTCTTT. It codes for CASSPGDRNAEAFF.

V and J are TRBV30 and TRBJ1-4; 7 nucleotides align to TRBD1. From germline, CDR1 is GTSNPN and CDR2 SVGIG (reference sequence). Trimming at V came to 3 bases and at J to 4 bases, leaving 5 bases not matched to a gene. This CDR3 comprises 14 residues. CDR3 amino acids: CAWSRQGINEKLFF. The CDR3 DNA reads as TGTGCCTGGAGCCGACAGGGTATTAATGAAAAACTGTTTTTT.

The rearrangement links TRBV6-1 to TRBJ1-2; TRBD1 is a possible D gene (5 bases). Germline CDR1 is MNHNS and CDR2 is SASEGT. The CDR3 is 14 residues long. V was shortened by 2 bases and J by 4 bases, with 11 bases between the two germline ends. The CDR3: CASSEPREGYGYTF. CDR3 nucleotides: TGTGCCAGCAGTGAACCCAGGGAAGGCTATGGCTACACCTTC.

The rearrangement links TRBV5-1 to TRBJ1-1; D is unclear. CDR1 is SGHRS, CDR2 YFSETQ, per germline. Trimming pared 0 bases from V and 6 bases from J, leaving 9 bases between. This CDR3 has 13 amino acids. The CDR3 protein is CASSLDRTAEAFF. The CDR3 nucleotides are TGCGCCAGCAGCTTGGACAGAACCGCTGAAGCTTTCTTT.

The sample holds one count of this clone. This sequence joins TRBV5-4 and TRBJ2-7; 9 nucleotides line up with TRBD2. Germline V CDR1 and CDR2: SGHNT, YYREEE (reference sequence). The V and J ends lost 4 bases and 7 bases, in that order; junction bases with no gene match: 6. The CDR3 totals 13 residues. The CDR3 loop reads CASSPGLAREQYV. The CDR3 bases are TGTGCCAGCAGCCCTGGACTAGCGAGAGAGCAGTACGTC.

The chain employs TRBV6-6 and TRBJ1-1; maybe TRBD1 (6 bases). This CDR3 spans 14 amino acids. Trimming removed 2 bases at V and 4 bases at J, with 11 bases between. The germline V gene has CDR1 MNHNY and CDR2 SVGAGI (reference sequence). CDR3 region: CASSYPTGITEAFF. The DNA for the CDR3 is TGTGCCAGCAGTTACCCGACAGGCATCACTGAAGCTTTCTTT.

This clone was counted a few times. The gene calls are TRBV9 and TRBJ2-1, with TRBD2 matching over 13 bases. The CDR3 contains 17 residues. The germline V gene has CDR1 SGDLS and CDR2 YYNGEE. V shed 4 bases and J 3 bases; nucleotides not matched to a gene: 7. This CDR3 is CASSYSLAGGLYNEQFF. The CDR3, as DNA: TGTGCCAGCAGCTACTCACTAGCGGGGGGGCTCTACAATGAGCAGTTCTTC.

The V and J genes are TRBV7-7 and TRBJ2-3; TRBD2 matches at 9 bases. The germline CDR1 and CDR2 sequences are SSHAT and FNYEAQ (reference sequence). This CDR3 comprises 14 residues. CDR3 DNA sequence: TGTGCAGAGGGCCGCGGGGGGGCCTTAGATACGCAGTATTTT. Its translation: CAEGRGGALDTQYF.

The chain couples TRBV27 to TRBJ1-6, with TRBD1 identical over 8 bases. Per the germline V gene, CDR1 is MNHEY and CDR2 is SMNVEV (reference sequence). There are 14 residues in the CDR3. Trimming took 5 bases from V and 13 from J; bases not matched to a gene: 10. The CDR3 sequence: CASSPGTGSFPLHF. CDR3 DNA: TGTGCCAGCAGTCCAGGGACAGGTAGTTTTCCCCTCCACTTT.

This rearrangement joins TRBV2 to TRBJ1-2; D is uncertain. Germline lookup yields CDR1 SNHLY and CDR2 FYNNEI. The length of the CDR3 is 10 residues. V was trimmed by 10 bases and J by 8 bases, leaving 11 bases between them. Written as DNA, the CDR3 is TGTGCCACCGTAGGAGGCGGCTACACCTTC. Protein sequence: CATVGGGYTF.

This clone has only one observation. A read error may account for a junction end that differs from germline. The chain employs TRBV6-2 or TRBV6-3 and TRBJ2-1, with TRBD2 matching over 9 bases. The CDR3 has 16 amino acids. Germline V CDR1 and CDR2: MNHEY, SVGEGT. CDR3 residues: CASSFHSGGSSNEQFF. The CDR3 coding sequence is TGTGCCAGCAGTTTCCATAGCGGGGGATCCTCCAATGAGCAGTTCTTC.

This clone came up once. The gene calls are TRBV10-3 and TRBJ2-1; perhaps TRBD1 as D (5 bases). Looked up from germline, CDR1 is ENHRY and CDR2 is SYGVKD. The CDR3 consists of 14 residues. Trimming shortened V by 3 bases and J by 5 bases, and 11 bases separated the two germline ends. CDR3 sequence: CAISDTRQNNEQFF. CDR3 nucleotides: TGTGCCATCAGTGATACTCGACAGAACAATGAGCAGTTCTTC.

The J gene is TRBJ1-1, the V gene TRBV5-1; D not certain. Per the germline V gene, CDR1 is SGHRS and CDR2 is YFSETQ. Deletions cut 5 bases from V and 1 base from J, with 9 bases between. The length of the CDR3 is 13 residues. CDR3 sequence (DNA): TGCGCCAGCAGACCCTCAGGGAACACTGAAGCTTTCTTT. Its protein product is CASRPSGNTEAFF.

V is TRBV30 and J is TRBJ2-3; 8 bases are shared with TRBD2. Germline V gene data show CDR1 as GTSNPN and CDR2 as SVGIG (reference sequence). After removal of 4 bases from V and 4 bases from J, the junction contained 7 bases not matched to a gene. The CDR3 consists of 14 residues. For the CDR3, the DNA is TGTGCCTGGACCCATTCCGGGGGGGCAGATACGCAGTATTTT. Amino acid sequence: CAWTHSGGADTQYF.

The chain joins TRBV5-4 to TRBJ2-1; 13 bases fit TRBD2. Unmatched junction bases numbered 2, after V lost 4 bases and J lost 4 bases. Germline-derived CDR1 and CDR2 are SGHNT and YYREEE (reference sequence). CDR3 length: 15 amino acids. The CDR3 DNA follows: TGTGCCAGCAGCCAACTAGCGGGGGGGTACAATGAGCAGTTCTTC. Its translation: CASSQLAGGYNEQFF. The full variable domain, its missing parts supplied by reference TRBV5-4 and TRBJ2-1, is ETGVTQSPTHLIKTRGQQVTLRCSSQSGHNTVSWYQQALGQGPQFIFQYYREEENGRGNFPPRFSGLQFPNYSSELNVNALELDDSALYLCASSQLAGGYNEQFFGPGTRLTVL.

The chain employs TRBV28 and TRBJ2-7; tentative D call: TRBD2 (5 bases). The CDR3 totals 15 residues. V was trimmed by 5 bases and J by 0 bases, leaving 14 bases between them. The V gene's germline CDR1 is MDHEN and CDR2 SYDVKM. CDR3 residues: CASSRGASGSYEQYF. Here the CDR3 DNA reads TGTGCCAGCAGTCGGGGTGCCTCGGGCTCCTACGAGCAGTACTTC.

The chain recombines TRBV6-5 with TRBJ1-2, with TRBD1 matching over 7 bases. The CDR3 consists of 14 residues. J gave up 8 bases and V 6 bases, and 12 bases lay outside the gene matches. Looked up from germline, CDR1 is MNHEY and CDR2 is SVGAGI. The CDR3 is CASRDWTGKGGYTF. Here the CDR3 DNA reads TGTGCCAGCAGGGACTGGACAGGCAAGGGGGGCTACACCTTC.

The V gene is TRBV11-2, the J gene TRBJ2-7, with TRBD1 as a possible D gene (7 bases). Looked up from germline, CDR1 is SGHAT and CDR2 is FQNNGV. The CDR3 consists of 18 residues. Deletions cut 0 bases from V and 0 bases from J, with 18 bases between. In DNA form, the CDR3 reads TGTGCCAGCAGCTTAGAACGAGGGGCGGGACAGCCCTCCTACGAGCAGTACTTC. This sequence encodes CASSLERGAGQPSYEQYF.